Shown below are 6 T cell receptor beta chains from a single sample sequenced in a study of blood T cells in healthy people across ages. The second PCR ran roughly 6 to 11 cycles with a sample-barcoded 5' primer and J-beta primers. MiXCR, run by TCRdb on the 5' RACE reads, gives a single entry per CDR3 protein. The top ten hold about 20% of the sample, which has 700,000 or so distinct CDR3 sequences, around a fifth seen once. Material: blood. Receptors originate from a man aged 65 to 85 in good health.

This clonotype was seen only a few times. The V call is TRBV5-1, the J call TRBJ2-3; D possibly corresponds to TRBD2 (6 bases). V was clipped by 2 bases and J by 4 bases, with 11 bases between them. The CDR3 totals 14 residues. Per germline, CDR1 SGHRS and CDR2 YFSETQ. The CDR3 DNA is TGCGCCAGCAGCTTCTCCGCGGGGTCAGATACGCAGTATTTT. Its translation is CASSFSAGSDTQYF.

The chain joins TRBV30 to TRBJ1-1, with D perhaps matching TRBD1 (6 bases). CDR3 length equals 16 residues. Germline CDR1 is GTSNPN and CDR2 is SVGIG (reference sequence). CDR3 in amino acids: CARKIGTPTLNTEAFF. The CDR3 nucleotides read TGTGCAAGGAAGATTGGGACACCTACTCTGAACACTGAAGCTTTCTTT.

V and J are TRBV4-1 and TRBJ2-1; D assignment may be TRBD1 or TRBD2 (5 bases each). Germline lookup yields CDR1 MGHRA and CDR2 YSYEKL. The CDR3 is 16 residues long. Trimming pared 3 bases from V and 6 bases from J, leaving 18 bases between. The CDR3 DNA sequence: TGCGCCAGCAGCCAGGAACGCCGGGACCTCGGCAATGAGCAGTTCTTC. It encodes CASSQERRDLGNEQFF.

This clonotype was seen more than once but under ten times. V and J are TRBV7-9 and TRBJ1-6, with D possibly matching TRBD1 (6 bases). Germline V gene sequence: CDR1 SEHNR, CDR2 FQNEAQ (reference sequence). The length of the CDR3 is 12 residues. The V gene lost 5 bases and the J gene lost 18 bases, with 17 bases spanning the gap. For the CDR3, the DNA is TGTGCCAGCAGCATTGCCGGGACACCTAGCCACTTT. Protein product: CASSIAGTPSHF. The entire variable domain, with the rest obtained from reference TRBV7-9 and TRBJ1-6, is as follows: DTGVSQNPRHKITKRGQNVTFRCDPISEHNRLYWYRQTLGQGPEFLTYFQNEAQLEKSRLLSDRFSAERPKGSFSTLEIQRTEQGDSAMYLCASSIAGTPSHFGNGTRLTVT.

The gene calls are TRBV6-5 and TRBJ2-5; D might be TRBD1 or TRBD2, each matching 6 bases. The CDR3 covers 19 residues. Trimming removed 1 base at V and 3 bases at J, with 24 bases between. Germline CDR1 MNHEY, CDR2 SVGAGI. The DNA of the CDR3 is TGTGCCAGCAGTTACTTCCTAGCAGGGGCGGGGTTGAAGAAAGAGACCCAGTACTTC. It specifies CASSYFLAGAGLKKETQYF.

The sample holds many counts of this clonotype. This chain joins TRBV6-1 and TRBJ2-2; D gene uncertain. Germline CDR1 MNHNS, CDR2 SASEGT. With 6 bases removed from V and 1 base from J, the gap between germline ends came to 9 bases. This CDR3 comprises 14 residues. The chain's CDR3 is CASRLQQNTGELFF. DNA for the CDR3: TGTGCCAGCAGGCTGCAACAGAACACCGGGGAGCTGTTTTTT.